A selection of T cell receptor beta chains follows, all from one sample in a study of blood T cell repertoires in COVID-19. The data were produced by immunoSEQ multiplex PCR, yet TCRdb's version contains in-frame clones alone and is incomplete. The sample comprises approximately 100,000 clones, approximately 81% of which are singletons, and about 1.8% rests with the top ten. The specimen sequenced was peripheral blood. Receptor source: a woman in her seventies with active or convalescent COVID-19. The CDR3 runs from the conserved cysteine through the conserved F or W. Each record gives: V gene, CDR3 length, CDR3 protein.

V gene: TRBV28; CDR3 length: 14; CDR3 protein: CASSGTGRDYGYTF
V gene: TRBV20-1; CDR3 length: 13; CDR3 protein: CSASRGAKTEAFF
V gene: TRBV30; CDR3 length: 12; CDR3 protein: CAWTGPGNTIYF
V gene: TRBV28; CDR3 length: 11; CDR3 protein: CASRSFYEQYF
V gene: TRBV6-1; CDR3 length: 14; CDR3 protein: CASSEGGTGYGYTF
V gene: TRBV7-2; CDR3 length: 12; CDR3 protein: CASSPPVNEQFF
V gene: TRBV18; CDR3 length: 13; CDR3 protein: CASSIDRDQTQYF
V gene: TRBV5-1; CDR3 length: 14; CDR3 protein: CASSELGAGTEAFF
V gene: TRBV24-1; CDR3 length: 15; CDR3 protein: CATSDTRQGGYEQYF
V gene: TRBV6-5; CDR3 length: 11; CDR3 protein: CASSYRETQYF
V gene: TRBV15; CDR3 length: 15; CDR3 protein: CATSRDPGAYYEQYF
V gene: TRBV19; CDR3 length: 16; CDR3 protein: CASSSRTGRSNYGYTF
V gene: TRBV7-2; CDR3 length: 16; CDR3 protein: CASSLAASGGEDTQYF
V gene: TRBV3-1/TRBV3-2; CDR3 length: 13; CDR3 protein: CASSPQGNTEAFF
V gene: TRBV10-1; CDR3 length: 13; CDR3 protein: CASCEGKQGTQYF
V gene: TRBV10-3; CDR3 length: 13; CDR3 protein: CAIRQGNTGELFF
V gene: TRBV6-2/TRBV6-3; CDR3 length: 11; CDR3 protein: CASSYKSPAFF
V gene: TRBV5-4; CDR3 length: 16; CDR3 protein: CASSLTTGVSGNTIYF
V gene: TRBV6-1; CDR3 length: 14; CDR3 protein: CASSEGTGTYGYTF
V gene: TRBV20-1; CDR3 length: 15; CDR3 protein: CSASLSPGLRQPQHF
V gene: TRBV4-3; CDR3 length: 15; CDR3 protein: CASSQQGVGNEKLFF